Listed here are 5 T cell receptor beta chains from one sample, sequenced in a study of identical twins. TCRdb analysed the 5' RACE reads with MiXCR anew, one entry per CDR3 protein. Among around 220,000 distinct CDR3 sequences listed, around 15% were seen once. The sample taken for sequencing was memory (CD45RO+) T cells sorted from blood. Source of these receptors: a woman aged 18-29 years in good health.

This clonotype was seen a few times. The V gene is TRBV11-2, the J gene TRBJ1-4; D gene ambiguous. V lost 5 bases and J lost 0, with 10 bases in between. The CDR3 has 15 amino acids. CDR1 and CDR2 (germline): SGHAT, FQNNGV. CDR3 coding DNA: TGTGCCAGCAGCCCGAAACCTACAACTAATGAAAAACTGTTTTTT. Its protein is CASSPKPTTNEKLFF.

As concerns this clonotype: A much larger clone differs by one base, so this may be a read error. The chain joins TRBV14 to TRBJ1-5; D is uncertain. This CDR3 region has 14 residues. The V end lost 4 bases, the J end lost 5 bases, and 12 bases lay between the germline ends. CDR1 and CDR2 (germline): SGHDN, FVKESK. CDR3 nucleotides: TGTGCCAGCAGCCCCCTGGGAAGCGATCAGCCCCAGCATTTT. Amino acid sequence: CASSPLGSDQPQHF.

This clonotype was seen more than once but under ten times. The chain combines TRBV10-3 with TRBJ2-1, with unresolved D. CDR1 is ENHRY, CDR2 SYGVKD, per germline. The V gene lost 4 bases and the J gene lost 5 bases, with 6 bases spanning the gap. The CDR3 covers 12 residues. The CDR3 DNA reads TGTGCCATCAGTGTCCTAGACAATGAGCAGTTCTTC. Its translation is CAISVLDNEQFF.

The chain uses TRBV20-1 and TRBJ1-1; D gene unclear. V gave up 2 bases and J gave up 0 bases, with 4 bases separating them. Germline loops: CDR1 DFQATT, CDR2 SNEGSKA (reference sequence). CDR3 length: 12 amino acids. CDR3: CSARLVNTEAFF. CDR3 DNA sequence: TGCAGTGCTAGATTAGTGAACACTGAAGCTTTCTTT.

This clonotype was seen many times. The chain is built from TRBV12-3 or TRBV12-4 and TRBJ1-1; TRBD1 might be the D (5 bases). Trimming took 4 bases from V and 5 from J, leaving 8 bases between them. This CDR3 comprises 12 residues. CDR3 amino acids: CASSSRGTEAFF. As DNA, the CDR3 is TGTGCCAGCAGTTCTCGGGGGACTGAAGCTTTCTTT.